Presented here are 5 T cell receptor beta chains from one specimen sequenced in a study of shared clonotypes between healthy human individuals. Some clones are missing from TCRdb's copy, which holds only in-frame ones; the method was immunoSEQ multiplex PCR. The profile shows about 960,000 clones, roughly 72% of them singletons. Sequencing was carried out using memory CD4+ T cells sorted from blood. Subset reported: CD45RA-negative fraction. Source of these receptors: a man younger than 35 in good health.

Comments on this clone: This specimen includes other DNA sequences encoding the same CDR3. The chain is built from TRBV10-1 and TRBJ2-3; 7 bases are a match to TRBD2. Germline CDR1 reads WNHNN; CDR2 reads SYGVQD (reference sequence). V gave up 3 bases and J gave up 3 bases; unmatched junction bases: 0. This CDR3 contains 13 residues. CDR3 region: CASSEAGTDTQYF. CDR3 DNA sequence: TGCGCCAGCAGTGAAGCGGGAACAGATACGCAGTATTTT.

Concerning this clone itself: This sample includes further DNA sequences coding for the same CDR3. V usage is TRBV5-1 and J usage is TRBJ1-5; D unresolved. Deletions cut 0 bases from V and 1 base from J, with 8 bases between. The CDR3 contains 15 residues. Germline assignment: CDR1 SGHRS and CDR2 YFSETQ. The CDR3 loop is CASSLEGGSNQPQHF. The CDR3, as DNA: TGCGCCAGCAGCTTGGAGGGAGGGAGCAATCAGCCCCAGCATTTT.

The chain recombines TRBV5-6 with TRBJ2-5; no clear D. From germline, CDR1 is SGHDT and CDR2 YYEEEE. With 0 bases removed from V and 5 bases from J, the gap between germline ends came to 8 bases. The CDR3 covers 13 residues. This chain's CDR3 is CASSLGYGETQYF. Here the CDR3 DNA reads TGTGCCAGCAGCTTGGGCTACGGGGAGACCCAGTACTTC.

This chain connects TRBV9 to TRBJ2-7, with D tentatively TRBD1 or TRBD2 (5 bases each). The CDR3 is 14 amino acids. V lost 0 bases to trimming and J lost 6 bases, with 13 bases between them. CDR1 is SGDLS, CDR2 YYNGEE, per germline. The CDR3 sequence is CASSVGQSGAEQYF. The DNA for the CDR3 is TGTGCCAGCAGCGTAGGACAGTCCGGGGCCGAGCAGTACTTC.

Remarks on this clone: Other DNA sequences in this sample translate to the same CDR3. The chain recombines TRBV19 with TRBJ1-1, with unresolved D. Germline values: CDR1 LNHDA, CDR2 SQIVND (reference sequence). This CDR3 region has 13 residues. V shed 2 bases and J shed 3 bases, with 7 bases lying between them. The CDR3 DNA is TGTGCCAGTAGTATAAACGGGGACACTGAAGCTTTCTTT. This encodes CASSINGDTEAFF.